The clone carrying this TCR beta chain occurred a few times. The data belong to a study of T-cell reconstitution after alpha-beta-depleted transplantation in children. Unique molecular identifiers tagged the TCRbeta library. TCRdb fed the PCR reads into MiXCR, producing one record per CDR3 protein. Counted here are 500,000 to 600,000 distinct CDR3 sequences, approximately 29% occurring once; the ten biggest clones make up approximately 2.3%. Trimming removed 3 bases at V and 6 bases at J, with 15 bases between. CDR1 and CDR2 (germline): DFQATT, SNEGSKA (reference sequence). The CDR3 loop spans 14 amino acids.

The chain links TRBV20-1 to TRBJ2-1; D is perhaps TRBD2 (6 bases). The TCR comes from a human donor who donated a stem cell graft to a child with aplastic anemia. This specimen consisted of PBMCs from the stem cell graft donor, obtained from the stem cell graft. As DNA, the CDR3 is TGCAGTGCTAGTCCCCCCGGGACTTTCAATGAGCAGTTCTTC. Protein: CSASPPGTFNEQFF.